Listed below are T cell receptor beta chains from one sample, sequenced in a study of blood T cell repertoires in COVID-19. The data were produced by immunoSEQ multiplex PCR, yet TCRdb's version contains in-frame clones alone and is incomplete. This table has roughly 310,000 clones, 70% to 90% appearing once. Specimen: PBMCs or T cells enriched from blood (not recorded which). All receptors come from a woman in her forties who had recovered from COVID-19. CDR3s include the opening cysteine and the closing phenylalanine or tryptophan. Fields, in order: CDR3 protein, CDR3 length, J gene, V gene.

CDR3: CASSPDSRAYYEQYF
length: 15
J: TRBJ2-7
V: TRBV27

CDR3: CSETPGQGDQPQHF
length: 14
J: TRBJ1-5
V: TRBV29-1

CDR3: CASSGGQGNTEAFF
length: 14
J: TRBJ1-1
V: TRBV25-1

CDR3: CASSPTGGQFSPLHF
length: 15
J: TRBJ1-6
V: TRBV3-1/TRBV3-2

CDR3: CASSLGRDRRHGYTF
length: 15
J: TRBJ1-2
V: TRBV7-8

CDR3: CASSVDWDTGAFF
length: 13
J: TRBJ1-1
V: TRBV9

CDR3: CASGDRTSSGANVLTF
length: 16
J: TRBJ2-6
V: TRBV10-1

CDR3: CASSQDWAAGGYNEQFF
length: 17
J: TRBJ2-1
V: TRBV4-3

CDR3: CASSPGQGSGGDTQYF
length: 16
J: TRBJ2-3
V: TRBV28

CDR3: CASGGGGLDEQYF
length: 13
J: TRBJ2-7
V: TRBV2

CDR3: CASSLSAASEQYF
length: 13
J: TRBJ2-7
V: TRBV5-1

CDR3: CASSFSEGNTIYF
length: 13
J: TRBJ1-3
V: TRBV12-3/TRBV12-4

CDR3: CASSLIDGSPRFF
length: 13
J: TRBJ2-1
V: TRBV7-3

CDR3: CASSLMGGQGVYGYTF
length: 16
J: TRBJ1-2
V: TRBV11-2

CDR3: CASSPGTSEYNEQFF
length: 15
J: TRBJ2-1
V: TRBV4-3

CDR3: CASSLLGMAGTRSGNEQFF
length: 19
J: TRBJ2-1
V: TRBV27

CDR3: CAWSVGETQYF
length: 11
J: TRBJ2-5
V: TRBV30

CDR3: CSVGTGDSYEQYF
length: 13
J: TRBJ2-7
V: TRBV29-1

CDR3: CASSLAGYGNTIYF
length: 14
J: TRBJ1-3
V: TRBV5-1

CDR3: CSASPGGNNPYEQYF
length: 15
J: TRBJ2-7
V: TRBV20-1

CDR3: CASSLVDRARFAYGYTF
length: 17
J: TRBJ1-2
V: TRBV7-4

CDR3: CASSTTGSGELFF
length: 13
J: TRBJ2-2
V: TRBV7-3

CDR3: CASSSGRAYEQYF
length: 13
J: TRBJ2-7
V: TRBV27

CDR3: CASRLTPTGKKARAEAFF
length: 18
J: TRBJ1-1
V: TRBV2

CDR3: CASSLGGPEEKLFF
length: 14
J: TRBJ1-4
V: TRBV11-3

CDR3: CASSQSGGRTEAFF
length: 14
J: TRBJ1-1
V: TRBV23-1

CDR3: CASSEGRVPIQETQYF
length: 16
J: TRBJ2-5
V: TRBV2

CDR3: CASSQPTSGRSNEQFF
length: 16
J: TRBJ2-1
V: TRBV4-1

CDR3: CASSLVEGAGYEQYF
length: 15
J: TRBJ2-7
V: TRBV28

CDR3: CATRHSYEQYF
length: 11
J: TRBJ2-7
V: TRBV6-5

CDR3: CASSLGLNTGELFF
length: 14
J: TRBJ2-2
V: TRBV7-9

CDR3: CAISRTDTQYF
length: 11
J: TRBJ2-3
V: TRBV10-3

CDR3: CASSFQGYQPQHF
length: 13
J: TRBJ1-5
V: TRBV28

CDR3: CASSPTPRGAYGYTF
length: 15
J: TRBJ1-2
V: TRBV27

CDR3: CATADGTALSYEQYF
length: 15
J: TRBJ2-7
V: TRBV15

CDR3: CASSPPGLAGAADTQYF
length: 17
J: TRBJ2-3
V: TRBV27

CDR3: CASSPTGTSGAKDTQYF
length: 17
J: TRBJ2-3
V: TRBV4-1

CDR3: CASSVTGGAETQYF
length: 14
J: TRBJ2-5
V: TRBV9

CDR3: CASSQDRDQPQHF
length: 13
J: TRBJ1-5
V: TRBV4-3

CDR3: CASRLLEGTGELFF
length: 14
J: TRBJ2-2
V: TRBV6-5

CDR3: CASSTLQGLNSYNEQFF
length: 17
J: TRBJ2-1
V: TRBV28

CDR3: CASSLNRGSADTQYF
length: 15
J: TRBJ2-3
V: TRBV7-3

CDR3: CSVGQGGETQYF
length: 12
J: TRBJ2-5
V: TRBV29-1

CDR3: CASGTTSGSLNEQFF
length: 15
J: TRBJ2-1
V: TRBV2

CDR3: CASSPGQGSSYEQYF
length: 15
J: TRBJ2-7
V: TRBV18

CDR3: CASSPGPEVAPLHF
length: 14
J: TRBJ1-6
V: TRBV25-1

CDR3: CSVEQGASTEAFF
length: 13
J: TRBJ1-1
V: TRBV29-1